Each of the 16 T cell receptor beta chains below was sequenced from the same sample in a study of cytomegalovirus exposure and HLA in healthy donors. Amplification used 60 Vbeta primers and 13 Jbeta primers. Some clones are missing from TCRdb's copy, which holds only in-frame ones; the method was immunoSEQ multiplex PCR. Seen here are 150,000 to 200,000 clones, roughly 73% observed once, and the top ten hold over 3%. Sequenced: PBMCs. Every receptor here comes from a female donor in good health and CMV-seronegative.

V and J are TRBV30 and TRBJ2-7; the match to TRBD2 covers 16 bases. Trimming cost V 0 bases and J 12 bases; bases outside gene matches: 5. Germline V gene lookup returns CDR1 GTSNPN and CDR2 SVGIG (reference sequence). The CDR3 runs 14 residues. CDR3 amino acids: CAWSVMGLAGGAYF. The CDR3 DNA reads TGTGCCTGGAGTGTAATGGGACTAGCGGGGGGGGCGTACTTC.

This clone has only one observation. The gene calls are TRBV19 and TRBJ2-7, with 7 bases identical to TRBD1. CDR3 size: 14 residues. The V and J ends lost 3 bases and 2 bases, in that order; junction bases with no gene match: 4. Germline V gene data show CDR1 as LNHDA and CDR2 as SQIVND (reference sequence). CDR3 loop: CASSIGDSTYEQYF. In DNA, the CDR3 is TGTGCCAGTAGTATCGGGGACAGCACCTACGAGCAGTACTTC.

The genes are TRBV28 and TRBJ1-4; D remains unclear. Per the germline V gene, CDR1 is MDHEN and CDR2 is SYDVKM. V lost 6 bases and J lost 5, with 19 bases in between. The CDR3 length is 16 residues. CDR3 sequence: CASRSLMTRKNEKLFF. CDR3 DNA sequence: TGTGCCAGCAGATCCCTGATGACACGTAAGAATGAAAAACTGTTTTTT. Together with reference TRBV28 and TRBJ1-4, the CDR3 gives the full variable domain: DVKVTQSSRYLVKRTGEKVFLECVQDMDHENMFWYRQDPGLGLRLIYFSYDVKMKEKGDIPEGYSVSREKKERFSLILESASTNQTSMYLCASRSLMTRKNEKLFFGSGTQLSVL.

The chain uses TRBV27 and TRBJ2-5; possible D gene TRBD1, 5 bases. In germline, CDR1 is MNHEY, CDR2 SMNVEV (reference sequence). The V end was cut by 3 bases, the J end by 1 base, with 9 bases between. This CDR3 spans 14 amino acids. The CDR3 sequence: CASSFLRGQETQYF. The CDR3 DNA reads TGTGCCAGCAGTTTCCTTAGGGGCCAAGAGACCCAGTACTTC.

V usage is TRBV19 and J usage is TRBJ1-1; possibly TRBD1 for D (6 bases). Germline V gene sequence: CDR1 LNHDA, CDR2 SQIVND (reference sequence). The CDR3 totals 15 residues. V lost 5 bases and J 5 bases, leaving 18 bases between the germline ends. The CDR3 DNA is TGTGCCAGTAGTCCCCGGGGAGGGGGAGGTACTGAAGCTTTCTTT. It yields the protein CASSPRGGGGTEAFF.

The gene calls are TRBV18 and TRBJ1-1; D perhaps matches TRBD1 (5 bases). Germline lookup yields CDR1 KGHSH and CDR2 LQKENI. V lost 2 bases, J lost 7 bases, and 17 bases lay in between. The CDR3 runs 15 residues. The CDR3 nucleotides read TGTGCCAGCTCACCAAGTCAGGGAAATTTGGGTGAAGCTTTCTTT. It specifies CASSPSQGNLGEAFF.

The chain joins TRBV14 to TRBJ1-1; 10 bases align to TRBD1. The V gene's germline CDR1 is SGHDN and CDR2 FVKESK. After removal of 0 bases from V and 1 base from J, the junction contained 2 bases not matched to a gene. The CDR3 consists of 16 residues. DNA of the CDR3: TGTGCCAGCAGCCAAGATGGGACAGGGGCGAACACTGAAGCTTTCTTT. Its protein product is CASSQDGTGANTEAFF.

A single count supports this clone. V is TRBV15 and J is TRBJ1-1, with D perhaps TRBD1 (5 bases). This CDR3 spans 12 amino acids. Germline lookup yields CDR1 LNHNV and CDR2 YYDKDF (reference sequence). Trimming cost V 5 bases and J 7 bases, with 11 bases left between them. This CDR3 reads CATSGRTREAFF. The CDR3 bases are TGTGCCACCAGCGGAAGGACACGTGAAGCTTTCTTT.

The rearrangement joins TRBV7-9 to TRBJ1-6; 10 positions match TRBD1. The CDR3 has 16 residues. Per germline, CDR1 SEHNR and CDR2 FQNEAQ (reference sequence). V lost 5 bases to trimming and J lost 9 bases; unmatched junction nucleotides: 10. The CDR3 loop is CASSPTLGTGASPLHF. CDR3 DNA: TGTGCCAGCAGCCCGACATTGGGGACAGGGGCTTCACCCCTCCACTTT.

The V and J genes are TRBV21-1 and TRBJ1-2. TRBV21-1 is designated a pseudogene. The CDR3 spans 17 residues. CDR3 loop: CASSKWRWRLGSYGYTF. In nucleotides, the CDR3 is TGTGCCAGCAGCAAATGGAGATGGAGGTTGGGGAGCTATGGCTACACCTTC.

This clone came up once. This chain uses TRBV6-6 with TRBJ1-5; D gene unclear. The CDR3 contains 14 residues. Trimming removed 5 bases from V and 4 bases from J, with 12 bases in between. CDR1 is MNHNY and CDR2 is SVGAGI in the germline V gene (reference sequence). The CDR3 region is CASSPPGNNQPQHF. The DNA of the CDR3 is TGTGCCAGCAGTCCACCGGGGAATAATCAGCCCCAGCATTTT.

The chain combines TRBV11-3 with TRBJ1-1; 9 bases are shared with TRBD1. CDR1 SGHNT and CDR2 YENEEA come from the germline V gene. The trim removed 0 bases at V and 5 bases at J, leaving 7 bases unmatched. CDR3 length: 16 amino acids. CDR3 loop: CASSLDTQGAWTEAFF. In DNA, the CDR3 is TGTGCCAGCAGCTTAGATACACAGGGGGCTTGGACTGAAGCTTTCTTT.

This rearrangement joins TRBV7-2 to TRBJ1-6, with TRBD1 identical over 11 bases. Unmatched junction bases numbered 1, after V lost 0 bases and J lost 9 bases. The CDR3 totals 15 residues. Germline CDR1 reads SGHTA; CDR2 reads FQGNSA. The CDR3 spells CASSLAGQGVSPLHF. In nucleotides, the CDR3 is TGTGCCAGCAGCTTAGCGGGACAGGGGGTTTCACCCCTCCACTTT.

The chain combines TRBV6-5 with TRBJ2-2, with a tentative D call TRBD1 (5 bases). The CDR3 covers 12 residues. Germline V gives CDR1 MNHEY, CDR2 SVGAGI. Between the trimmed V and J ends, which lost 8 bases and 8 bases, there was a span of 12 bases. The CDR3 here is CASGQGHGELFF. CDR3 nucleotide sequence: TGTGCCAGCGGCCAGGGCCATGGGGAGCTGTTTTTT.

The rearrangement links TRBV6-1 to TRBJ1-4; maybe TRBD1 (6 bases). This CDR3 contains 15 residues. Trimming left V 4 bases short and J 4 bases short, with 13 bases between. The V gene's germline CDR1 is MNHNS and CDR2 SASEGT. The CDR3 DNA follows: TGTGCCAGCAGTGTAATCCGGGACAATAATGAAAAACTGTTTTTT. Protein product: CASSVIRDNNEKLFF.

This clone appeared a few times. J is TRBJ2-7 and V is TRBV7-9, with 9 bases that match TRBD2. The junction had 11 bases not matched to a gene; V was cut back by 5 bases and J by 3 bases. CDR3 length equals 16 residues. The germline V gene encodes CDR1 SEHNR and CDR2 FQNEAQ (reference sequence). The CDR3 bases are TGTGCCAGCAGCCAAAGAGCTAGCGGGACCCACTACGAGCAGTACTTC. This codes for CASSQRASGTHYEQYF.